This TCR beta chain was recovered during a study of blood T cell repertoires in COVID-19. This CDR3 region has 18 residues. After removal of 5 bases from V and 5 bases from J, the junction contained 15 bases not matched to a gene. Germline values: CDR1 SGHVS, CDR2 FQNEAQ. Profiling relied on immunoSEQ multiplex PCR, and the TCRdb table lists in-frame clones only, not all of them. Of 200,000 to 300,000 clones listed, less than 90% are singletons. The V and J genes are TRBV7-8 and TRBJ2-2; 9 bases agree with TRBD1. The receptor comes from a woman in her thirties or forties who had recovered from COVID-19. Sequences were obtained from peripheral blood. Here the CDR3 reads CASSPRPRTGATTGELFF. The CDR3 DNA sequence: TGTGCCAGCAGCCCCCGACCTAGGACAGGGGCGACGACCGGGGAGCTGTTTTTT.